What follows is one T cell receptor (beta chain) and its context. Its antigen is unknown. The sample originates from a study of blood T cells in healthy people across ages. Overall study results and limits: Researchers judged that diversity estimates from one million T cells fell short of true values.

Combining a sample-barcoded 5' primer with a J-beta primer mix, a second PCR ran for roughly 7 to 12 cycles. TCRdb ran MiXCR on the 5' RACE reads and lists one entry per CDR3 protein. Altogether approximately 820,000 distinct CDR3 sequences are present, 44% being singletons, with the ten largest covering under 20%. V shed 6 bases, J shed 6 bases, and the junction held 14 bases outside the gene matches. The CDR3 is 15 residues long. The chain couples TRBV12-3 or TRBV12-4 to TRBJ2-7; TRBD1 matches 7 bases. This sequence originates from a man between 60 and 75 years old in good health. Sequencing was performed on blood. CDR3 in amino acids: CASSPDRVRSSEQYF. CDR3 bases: TGTGCCAGCAGCCCCGACAGGGTAAGGTCGTCCGAGCAGTACTTC.